This T cell receptor beta chain was captured by sequencing in a study of T cell responses to AZD1222 COVID-19 vaccine. For the study at large: Pooling covered second doses at about 4 or about 12 weeks.

Using immunoSEQ multiplex PCR, the repertoire was profiled, and TCRdb retains in-frame clones only, with some absent. The sample shows under 100,000 clones, 90% of them seen only once. This CDR3 comprises 14 residues. Germline CDR1 is LGHNA and CDR2 is YSLEER. The V and J ends lost 4 bases and 5 bases respectively, with 11 bases between them. Remarks on this clone: The antigen is undetermined.

Study observations and caveats: White British people made up most donors, females outnumbered males, and clonal diversity was possibly underestimated.

This sequence joins TRBV4-3 and TRBJ1-4, with D tentatively TRBD1 (5 bases). This receptor was identified in an adult in good health. The source material was peripheral blood, sampled on day 0 of AZD1222 vaccination. The CDR3 nucleotides read TGCGCCAGCAGCCGGGGGACGGGGAATGAAAAACTGTTTTTT. Translating gives CASSRGTGNEKLFF.